The 4 T cell receptor beta chains below were found in one sample sequenced in a study of cytomegalovirus exposure and HLA in healthy donors. Libraries were prepared by immunoSEQ multiplex PCR; TCRdb keeps only in-frame clonotypes and omits some of them. The sample carries 70,000 or so clones, about 93% recorded once. Sequencing used PBMCs. Receptor source: a woman aged 18 to 35 in good health and CMV-seropositive.

The chain carries TRBV5-1 and TRBJ2-5, with TRBD2 matching over 11 bases. CDR3 length: 15 amino acids. The junction had 4 bases not matched to a gene; V was cut back by 4 bases and J by 2 bases. Germline CDR1 reads SGHRS; CDR2 reads YFSETQ. CDR3 in DNA: TGCGCCAGCAGCGGAAGGACTAGCGGGCAAGAGACCCAGTACTTC. Its translation: CASSGRTSGQETQYF.

V gene TRBV5-1 combines with J gene TRBJ2-1; D remains ambiguous. The CDR3 totals 18 residues. V was pared by 3 bases and J by 7 bases, with 26 bases between. Per the germline V gene, CDR1 is SGHRS and CDR2 is YFSETQ. The CDR3, as DNA: TGCGCCAGCAGCTCTAACATGGCCGGGTCAGCAGCTGATAATGAGCAGTTCTTC. Translated, it gives CASSSNMAGSAADNEQFF.

The chain joins TRBV14 to TRBJ2-2; a possible D gene is TRBD1 (6 bases). CDR1 and CDR2 from the germline V gene are SGHDN and FVKESK. V dropped 1 base and J dropped 0 bases, with 12 bases sitting between them. The CDR3 is made up of 17 amino acids. CDR3 coding DNA: TGTGCCAGCAGCCAAGCCAGGGGTCCGACGAACACCGGGGAGCTGTTTTTT. This encodes CASSQARGPTNTGELFF.

This clone showed up just a few times. The rearrangement uses TRBV7-2 and TRBJ1-2, with TRBD1 as a possible D gene (6 bases). Germline V gives CDR1 SGHTA, CDR2 FQGNSA. V lost 0 bases, J lost 8 bases, and 13 bases lay in between. This CDR3 has 14 amino acids. CDR3 protein: CASSLAVTGRGYTF. In DNA form, the CDR3 reads TGTGCCAGCAGCTTAGCGGTTACAGGGCGAGGCTACACCTTC.